These T cell receptor beta chains were read from a single sample in a study of T-cell reconstitution after alpha-beta-depleted transplantation in children. TCRdb re-derived calls from the PCR reads in MiXCR, one entry per CDR3 protein. The sample gives about 980,000 distinct CDR3 sequences, roughly 29% of which show up once; 28% is in the top ten. The source was PBMCs, mostly from graft donor cells, collected 360 days after TCRalphabeta/CD19-depleted stem cell transplant. The source is a boy under two years old who had a stem cell transplant for SCID, so the T cells may come from the graft donor. Each CDR3 is given with its conserved first and last residue. A D gene is named only where the DNA matches it firmly. Clone size is stated in some rows and not others, as once, few, many or a class when expanded.

>few|NA|TRBV27|TRBJ1-2
CASSPRATNYGYTF
TGTGCCAGCAGTCCAAGGGCCACTAACTATGGCTACACCTTC
>NA|TRBD1|TRBV29-1|TRBJ2-1
CSVELGTVYNEQFF
TGCAGCGTTGAGCTCGGGACAGTCTACAATGAGCAGTTCTTC
>NA|TRBD2|TRBV20-1|TRBJ2-1
CSAATVAGGNEQFF
TGCAGTGCGGCGACAGTAGCGGGGGGGAATGAGCAGTTCTTC
>NA|TRBD2|TRBV6-5|TRBJ2-1
CASSYSLAGGFEQFF
TGTGCCAGCAGTTACTCGCTAGCGGGGGGATTTGAGCAGTTCTTC
>few|NA|TRBV12-3/TRBV12-4|TRBJ2-7
CASSPQVVAYEQYF
TGTGCCAGCAGTCCTCAAGTAGTAGCTTACGAGCAGTACTTC
>few|TRBD1|TRBV6-5|TRBJ2-1
CASSYFNSQGDEQFF
TGTGCCAGCAGTTACTTCAATTCCCAGGGGGATGAGCAGTTCTTC
>NA|NA|TRBV10-3|TRBJ2-3
CAISPGTSTDTQYF
TGTGCCATCAGTCCGGGGACCAGCACAGATACGCAGTATTTT
>NA|NA|TRBV5-6|TRBJ2-2
CASGDGELFF
TGTGCCAGCGGGGACGGGGAGCTGTTTTTT
>few|NA|TRBV29-1|TRBJ2-2
CSVESGSRSGELFF
TGCAGCGTTGAGTCAGGGTCGAGGTCCGGGGAGCTGTTTTTT
>few|NA|TRBV5-1|TRBJ2-4
CASSLGAGGNIQYF
TGCGCCAGCAGCTTGGGGGCAGGAGGGAACATTCAGTACTTC
>NA|NA|TRBV2|TRBJ2-3
CATSLAPTDTQYF
TGTGCCACCTCCCTAGCCCCCACAGATACGCAGTATTTT
>NA|TRBD1|TRBV7-2|TRBJ2-5
CASSTRDRAETQYF
TGTGCCAGCAGCACCCGGGACAGGGCCGAGACCCAGTACTTC
>few|NA|TRBV5-1|TRBJ1-1
CASSGTGLVGTEAFF
TGCGCCAGCAGCGGGACGGGACTTGTGGGCACTGAAGCTTTCTTT
>NA|TRBD1|TRBV24-1|TRBJ2-1
CATSDSLDRGRKNEQFF
TGTGCCACCAGTGATTCCTTGGACAGGGGGCGAAAGAATGAGCAGTTCTTC
>NA|NA|TRBV5-1|TRBJ1-1
CASSQQGGNTEAFF
TGCGCCAGCAGTCAACAGGGAGGGAACACTGAAGCTTTCTTT
>NA|NA|TRBV7-2|TRBJ2-7
CATGGLGRYEQYF
TGTGCCACCGGGGGTTTAGGCCGCTACGAGCAGTACTTC
>NA|NA|TRBV9|TRBJ2-1
CASSVEGWAVLTYNEQFF
TGTGCCAGCAGCGTAGAAGGCTGGGCGGTACTTACCTACAATGAGCAGTTCTTC
>once|NA|TRBV20-1|TRBJ2-2
CSAPQRATGELFF
TGCAGTGCCCCCCAGCGAGCCACCGGGGAGCTGTTTTTT
>NA|NA|TRBV20-1|TRBJ2-7
CSASGPLRGDEQYF
TGCAGTGCTAGCGGACCCCTAAGGGGCGACGAGCAGTACTTC
>NA|NA|TRBV2|TRBJ2-7
CASRPLGVLPYEQYF
TGTGCCAGCAGGCCCTTGGGAGTTCTCCCCTACGAGCAGTACTTC
>NA|NA|TRBV29-1|TRBJ2-2
CSVGGRGRTGELFF
TGCAGCGTTGGTGGCAGGGGTCGGACCGGGGAGCTGTTTTTT
>few|NA|TRBV28|TRBJ2-1
CASRPQDSPYNEQFF
TGTGCCAGCAGACCCCAGGACAGCCCATACAATGAGCAGTTCTTC
>NA|NA|TRBV20-1|TRBJ2-7
CSARGHPGTPYEQYF
TGCAGTGCTAGAGGTCACCCGGGAACCCCCTACGAGCAGTACTTC
>NA|NA|TRBV10-3|TRBJ2-3
CAITLGVGDTQYF
TGTGCCATCACCCTGGGGGTTGGAGATACGCAGTATTTT
>once|TRBD1|TRBV27|TRBJ1-1
CASRNTGTGGLTEAFF
TGTGCCAGCAGAAATACCGGGACAGGGGGCTTAACTGAAGCTTTCTTT
>once|NA|TRBV3-1|TRBJ1-1
CASSQESRRPEAFF
TGTGCCAGCAGCCAAGAATCAAGGAGGCCTGAAGCTTTCTTT
>few|TRBD1|TRBV20-1|TRBJ2-7
CSARLPGQAYEQYF
TGCAGTGCTAGACTACCGGGACAGGCGTACGAGCAGTACTTC
>NA|TRBD2|TRBV12-3/TRBV12-4|TRBJ2-1
CASSPGGPVRNEQFF
TGTGCCAGCAGTCCGGGGGGGCCTGTCCGCAATGAGCAGTTCTTC
>NA|TRBD2|TRBV20-1|TRBJ2-1
CSAIRAGGEQFF
TGCAGTGCTATACGTGCGGGGGGCGAGCAGTTCTTC
>few|NA|TRBV3-1|TRBJ2-5
CASSQEFPKYEETQYF
TGTGCCAGCAGCCAAGAGTTCCCGAAATACGAAGAGACCCAGTACTTC
>NA|TRBD1|TRBV9|TRBJ2-2
CASSQTGATTGELFF
TGTGCCAGCAGCCAGACAGGGGCCACCACCGGGGAGCTGTTTTTT
>NA|TRBD2|TRBV7-2|TRBJ2-7
CASSLNGLAGASYEQYF
TGTGCCAGCAGCTTAAACGGACTAGCGGGGGCCTCCTACGAGCAGTACTTC
>few|NA|TRBV5-5|TRBJ2-2
CASSLVGPIGELFF
TGTGCCAGCAGCTTGGTGGGGCCCATCGGGGAGCTGTTTTTT
>NA|TRBD2|TRBV12-3/TRBV12-4|TRBJ2-2
CASSPGLAETNTGELFF
TGTGCCAGCAGTCCAGGACTAGCGGAAACGAACACCGGGGAGCTGTTTTTT
>NA|NA|TRBV12-3/TRBV12-4|TRBJ1-5
CASSSFPGGRDRNQPQHF
TGTGCCAGCAGTTCCTTTCCGGGGGGCAGGGACCGCAATCAGCCCCAGCATTTT
>NA|TRBD1|TRBV7-9|TRBJ2-1
CASSYGQGRVDEQFF
TGTGCCAGCAGCTACGGACAGGGTCGGGTCGATGAGCAGTTCTTC
>few|TRBD2|TRBV6-2/TRBV6-3|TRBJ2-7
CASTLSGASYEQYF
TGTGCCAGCACCCTTAGCGGGGCCTCCTACGAGCAGTACTTC
>NA|TRBD2|TRBV5-1|TRBJ2-7
CASSLRLAEAYEQYF
TGCGCCAGCAGCCTAAGACTAGCGGAAGCCTACGAGCAGTACTTC
>NA|NA|TRBV12-3/TRBV12-4|TRBJ2-3
CASSPQVRDTQYF
TGTGCCAGCAGCCCACAGGTTCGAGATACGCAGTATTTT
>few|NA|TRBV10-3|TRBJ2-3
CANSEAGGGTDTQYF
TGTGCTAACTCAGAGGCCGGAGGGGGCACAGATACGCAGTATTTT
>few|NA|TRBV27|TRBJ2-7
CASSPDGDGRDEQYF
TGTGCCAGCAGTCCGGACGGAGATGGACGAGACGAGCAGTACTTC
>NA|NA|TRBV20-1|TRBJ2-1
CSARDPGWYNEQFF
TGCAGTGCTAGAGATCCGGGCTGGTACAATGAGCAGTTCTTC
>NA|NA|TRBV5-1|TRBJ2-6
CASSRGSVSGANVLTF
TGCGCCAGCAGCCGGGGGTCCGTCTCTGGGGCCAACGTCCTGACTTTC
>few|NA|TRBV7-7|TRBJ2-5
CASSLGSLGQETQYF
TGTGCCAGCAGCTTAGGATCCTTGGGCCAAGAGACCCAGTACTTC
>few|TRBD1|TRBV7-9|TRBJ1-3
CASRRDRGSPGNTIYF
TGTGCCAGCAGGCGAGACAGGGGATCTCCTGGAAACACCATATATTTT
>few|TRBD1|TRBV5-1|TRBJ2-7
CASSLAWTGGRSEQYF
TGCGCCAGCAGCTTGGCCTGGACAGGGGGGAGAAGCGAGCAGTACTTC
>NA|TRBD2|TRBV20-1|TRBJ2-1
CSARSGGKNNEQFF
TGCAGTGCACGTAGCGGGGGGAAGAACAATGAGCAGTTCTTC
>NA|NA|TRBV12-3/TRBV12-4|TRBJ2-1
CASTVSRASYNEQFF
TGTGCCAGCACCGTTAGCAGGGCCTCCTACAATGAGCAGTTCTTC
>few|NA|TRBV5-1|TRBJ2-2
CASSFLPRAGELFF
TGCGCCAGCAGCTTTTTACCCCGGGCCGGGGAGCTGTTTTTT
>NA|NA|TRBV6-5|TRBJ1-4
CASSYLNRDHEKLFF
TGTGCCAGCAGTTACCTTAACAGGGACCATGAAAAACTGTTTTTT
>NA|TRBD1|TRBV5-6|TRBJ1-4
CASRRDRETKLFF
TGTGCCAGCAGACGGGACAGGGAGACAAAACTGTTTTTT
>NA|NA|TRBV10-3|TRBJ1-1
CAINSNGGPLTEAFF
TGTGCCATCAATAGCAACGGGGGGCCTTTGACTGAAGCTTTCTTT
>NA|NA|TRBV6-5|TRBJ1-1
CASSYNRRVGTEAFF
TGTGCCAGCAGTTACAACAGGAGGGTGGGGACTGAAGCTTTCTTT
>NA|TRBD2|TRBV20-1|TRBJ2-3
CSAGPSGGTDTQYF
TGCAGTGCTGGGCCTAGCGGGGGGACAGATACGCAGTATTTT